This T cell receptor (beta chain) was documented in a study of T-cell memory formation after mild COVID-19. This clonotype was seen more than once but under ten times. TCRdb re-called the 5' RACE reads through MiXCR, storing one row per CDR3 protein. The top ten hold 13% of the sample, which has just over 400,000 distinct CDR3 sequences, roughly a quarter seen once. This CDR3 comprises 15 residues. The germline gives CDR1 KGHSH, CDR2 LQKENI. Deletions cut 3 bases from V and 1 base from J, with 12 bases between. The V gene is TRBV18, the J gene TRBJ2-5; a possible D gene is TRBD2 (6 bases). The sample consisted of PBMCs or a T cell subset sorted from them (not recorded which). This receptor was identified in an adult woman who had mild COVID-19 (a few samples of this study predate the infection). Cell type and time point are not known. This CDR3 reads CASSPPGLSQETQYF. Written as DNA, the CDR3 is TGTGCCAGCTCACCTCCCGGACTAAGCCAAGAGACCCAGTACTTC.